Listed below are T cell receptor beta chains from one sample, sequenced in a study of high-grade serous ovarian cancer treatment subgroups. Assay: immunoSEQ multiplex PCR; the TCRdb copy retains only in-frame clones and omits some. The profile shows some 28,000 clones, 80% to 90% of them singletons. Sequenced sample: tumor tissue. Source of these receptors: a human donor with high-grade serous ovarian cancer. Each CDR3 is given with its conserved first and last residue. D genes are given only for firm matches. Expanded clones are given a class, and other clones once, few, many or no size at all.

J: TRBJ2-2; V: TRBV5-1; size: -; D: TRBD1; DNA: TGCGCCAGCAGCTTGTATACCGGGACAGGGGGCACCGGGGAGCTGTTTTTT; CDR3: CASSLYTGTGGTGELFF
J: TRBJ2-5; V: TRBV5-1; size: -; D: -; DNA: TGCGCCAGCAGCCCGGACAGAGTCCGAGAGACCCAGTACTTC; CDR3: CASSPDRVRETQYF
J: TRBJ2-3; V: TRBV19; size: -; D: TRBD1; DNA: TGTGCCAGTAGGGACAGGGTTAGTACAGATACGCAGTATTTT; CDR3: CASRDRVSTDTQYF
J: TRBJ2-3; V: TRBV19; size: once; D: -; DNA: TGTGCCAGTAGTAGTACAGGATCTTCAGATACGCAGTATTTT; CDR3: CASSSTGSSDTQYF
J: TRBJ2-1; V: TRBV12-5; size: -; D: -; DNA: TGTGCTAGTGGTGCTGGGACTTCAGACAATGAGCAGTTCTTC; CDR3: CASGAGTSDNEQFF
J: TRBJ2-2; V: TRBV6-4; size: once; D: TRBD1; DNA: TGTGCCAGCAGTGAACAGGGGGCCGGGGAGCTGTTTTTT; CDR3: CASSEQGAGELFF
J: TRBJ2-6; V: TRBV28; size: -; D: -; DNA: TGTGCCAGCAGTACTACTGGGGCCAACGTCCTGACTTTC; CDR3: CASSTTGANVLTF
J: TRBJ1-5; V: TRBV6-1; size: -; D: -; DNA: TGTGCCAGCAGTCCTAGGGAAGGCAATCAGCCCCAGCATTTT; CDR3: CASSPREGNQPQHF
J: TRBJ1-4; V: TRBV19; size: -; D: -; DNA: TGTGCCAGTAGACTAGGAGGGGAAAAACTGTTTTTT; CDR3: CASRLGGEKLFF
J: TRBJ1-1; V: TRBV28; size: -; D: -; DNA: TGTGCCAGCAGGGGGAGGAGGCCTGAAGCTTTCTTT; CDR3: CASRGRRPEAFF
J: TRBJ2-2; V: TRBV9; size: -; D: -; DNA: TGTGCCAGCAGCGTCGGGATGGGCAGGGCGAACACCGGGGAGCTGTTTTTT; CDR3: CASSVGMGRANTGELFF
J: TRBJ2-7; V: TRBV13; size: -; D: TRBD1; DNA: TGTGCCAGCAGCTTAGCCCCGGGACAGAACTACGAGCAGTACTTC; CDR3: CASSLAPGQNYEQYF
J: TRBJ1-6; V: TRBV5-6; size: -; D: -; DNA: TGTGCCAGCAGCTGGGCCAGGGGAATCAATTCACCCCTCCACTTT; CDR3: CASSWARGINSPLHF
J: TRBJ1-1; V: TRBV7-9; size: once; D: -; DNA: TGTGCCAGCAGCCAGGGGAACACTGAAGCTTTCTTT; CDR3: CASSQGNTEAFF
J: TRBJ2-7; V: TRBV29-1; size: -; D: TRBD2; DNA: TGCAGCGTTAGCGGGAGGGCCTACGAGCAGTACTTC; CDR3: CSVSGRAYEQYF
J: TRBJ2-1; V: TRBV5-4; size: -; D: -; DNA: TGTGCCAGCAGCTTGGAGGCGTTTTCCTACAATGAGCAGTTCTTC; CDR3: CASSLEAFSYNEQFF
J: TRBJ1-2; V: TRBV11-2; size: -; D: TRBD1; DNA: TGTGCCAGCAGCTTAGGGACGGGGACAGGGGGCTATGGCTACACCTTC; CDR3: CASSLGTGTGGYGYTF
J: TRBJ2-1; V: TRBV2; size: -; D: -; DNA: TGTGCCAGCAGGGTGGGCTTAGCGGCATACAATGAGCAGTTCTTC; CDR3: CASRVGLAAYNEQFF
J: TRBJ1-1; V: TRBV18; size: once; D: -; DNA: TGTGCCAGCTCACCACCGGGGGTAGCTGAAGCTTTCTTT; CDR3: CASSPPGVAEAFF
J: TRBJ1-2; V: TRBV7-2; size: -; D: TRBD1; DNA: TGTGCCAGCAGCTTTGCAGGGGGCGCCTATGGCTACACCTTC; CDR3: CASSFAGGAYGYTF
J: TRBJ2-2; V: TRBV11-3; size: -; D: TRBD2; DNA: TGTGCCAGCAAGGCTAGCGGGAGTCCATGGAAAACCGGGGAGCTGTTTTTT; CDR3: CASKASGSPWKTGELFF
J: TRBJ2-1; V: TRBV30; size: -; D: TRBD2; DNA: TGTGCCTGGAGTGTACGGGGGGGCTACAATGAGCAGTTCTTC; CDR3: CAWSVRGGYNEQFF
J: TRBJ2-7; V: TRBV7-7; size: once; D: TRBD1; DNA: TGTGCTAGCAGTTCCGACAGGGGAGGAGAGCAGTACTTC; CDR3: CASSSDRGGEQYF
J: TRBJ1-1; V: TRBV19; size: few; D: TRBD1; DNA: TGTGCCAGTAGTATTGGGACAGGAGGGGGAAACACTGAAGCTTTCTTT; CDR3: CASSIGTGGGNTEAFF
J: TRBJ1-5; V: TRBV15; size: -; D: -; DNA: TGTGCCACCAGCGCCAACCGCCAGGGAAATCAGCCCCAGCATTTT; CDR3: CATSANRQGNQPQHF
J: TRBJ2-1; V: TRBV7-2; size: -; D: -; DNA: TGTGCCAGCAGCAGAGTGGGGGCGCTTAGCAATGAGCAGTTCTTC; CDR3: CASSRVGALSNEQFF
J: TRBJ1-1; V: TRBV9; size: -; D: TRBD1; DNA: TGTGCCAGCAGCGCCGGGACAGGTCACACTGAAGCTTTCTTT; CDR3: CASSAGTGHTEAFF
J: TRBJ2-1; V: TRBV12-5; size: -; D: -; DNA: TGTGCTAGTGGCCCCTTGGGGGGAGTGTCAGACGAGCAGTTCTTC; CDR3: CASGPLGGVSDEQFF
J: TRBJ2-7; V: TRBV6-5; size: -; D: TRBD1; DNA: TGTGCCAGTGAGGACAGGACCTCCTACGAGCAGTACTTC; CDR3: CASEDRTSYEQYF
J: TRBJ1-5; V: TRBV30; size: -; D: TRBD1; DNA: TGTGCCTGGAGCGGGACAGGGGCTCAGCCCCAGCATTTT; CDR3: CAWSGTGAQPQHF
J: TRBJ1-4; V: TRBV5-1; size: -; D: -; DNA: TGCGCCAGCAGTTTTTCCCCAGGGACCCGAGTTGAAAAACTGTTTTTT; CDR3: CASSFSPGTRVEKLFF
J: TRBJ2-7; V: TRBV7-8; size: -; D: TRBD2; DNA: TGTGCCAGCAGCGGGCGGGGGGCAGGGTACGAGCAGTACTTC; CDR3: CASSGRGAGYEQYF
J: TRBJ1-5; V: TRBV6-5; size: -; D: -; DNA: TGTGCCAGCAGTTTACAGGCGGGCAATCAGCCCCAGCATTTT; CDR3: CASSLQAGNQPQHF
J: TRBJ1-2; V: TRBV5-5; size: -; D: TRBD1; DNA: TGTGCCAGCAGCTTGGCCTCACAGGGGACGGATGGCTACACCTTC; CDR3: CASSLASQGTDGYTF
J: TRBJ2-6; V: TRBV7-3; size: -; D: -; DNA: TGTGCCAGCACTGGGAACTCTGGGGCCAACGTCCTGACTTTC; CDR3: CASTGNSGANVLTF
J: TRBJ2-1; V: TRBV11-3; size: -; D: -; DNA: TGTGCCAGCAGCTTAGGAGGTCTCAATGAGCAGTTCTTC; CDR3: CASSLGGLNEQFF
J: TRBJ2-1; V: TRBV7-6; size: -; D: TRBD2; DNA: TGTGCCAGCAGCTTGAGAACTAGCGGGAGCTACAATGAGCAGTTCTTC; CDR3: CASSLRTSGSYNEQFF
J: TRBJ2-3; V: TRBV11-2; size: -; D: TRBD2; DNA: TGTGCCAGCAGCTTGACGGGAGGGCTCCCAGATACGCAGTATTTT; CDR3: CASSLTGGLPDTQYF
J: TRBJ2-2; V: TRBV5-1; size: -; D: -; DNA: TGCGCCAGCAGCTTGGTGCTAGCCGGACCCGGGGAGCTGTTTTTT; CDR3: CASSLVLAGPGELFF
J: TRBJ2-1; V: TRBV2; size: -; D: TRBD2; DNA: TGTGCCAGCATGGGGGGACTAGGGGGCAATGAGCAGTTCTTC; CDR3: CASMGGLGGNEQFF
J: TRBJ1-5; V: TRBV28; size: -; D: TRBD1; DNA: TGTGCCAGCAGTTTACCCGGGACAGATTATAGCAATCAGCCCCAGCATTTT; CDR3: CASSLPGTDYSNQPQHF
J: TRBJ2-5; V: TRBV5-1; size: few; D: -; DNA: TGCGCCAGCAGCTTTCGAGCGGTACAAGAGACCCAGTACTTC; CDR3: CASSFRAVQETQYF
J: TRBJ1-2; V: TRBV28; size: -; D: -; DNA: TGTGCCAGCAGTTGGAACAGGGACTATGGCTACACCTTC; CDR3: CASSWNRDYGYTF
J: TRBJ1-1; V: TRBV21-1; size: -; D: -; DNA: TGTGCCAGCAGTAAAGATTTCCGGGGTGAAGCTTTCTTT; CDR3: CASSKDFRGEAFF
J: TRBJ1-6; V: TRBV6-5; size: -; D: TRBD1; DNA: TGTGCCAGCAGAACCGGGACAGGGAGTTCACCCCTCCACTTT; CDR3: CASRTGTGSSPLHF
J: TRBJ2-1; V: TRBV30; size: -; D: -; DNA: TGTGCCTGGAAGGTGGGGGACAATGAGCAGTTCTTC; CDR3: CAWKVGDNEQFF
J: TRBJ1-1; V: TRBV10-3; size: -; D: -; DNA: TGTGCCATCAGTGAGGGTGCGAACACTGAAGCTTTCTTT; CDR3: CAISEGANTEAFF
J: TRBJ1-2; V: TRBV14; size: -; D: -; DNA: TGTGCCAGCAGCCCACTTGCTACCATCCATGGCTACACCTTC; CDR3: CASSPLATIHGYTF
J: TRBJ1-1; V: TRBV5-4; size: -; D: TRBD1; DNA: TGTGCCAGCAGCAGGACAGGGAACACTGAAGCTTTCTTT; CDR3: CASSRTGNTEAFF
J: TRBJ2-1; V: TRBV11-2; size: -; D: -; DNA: TGTGCCAGCACCCCCGGGGAGCGGGCATCCCTTAATGAGCAGTTCTTC; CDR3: CASTPGERASLNEQFF
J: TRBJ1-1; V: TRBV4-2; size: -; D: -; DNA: TGTGCCAGCAGCCAAGATCTCGGGGGGTTAGCTTTCTTT; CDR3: CASSQDLGGLAFF
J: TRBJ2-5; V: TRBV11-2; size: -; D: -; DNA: TGTGCCAGCAGCCCCATGGGGGGAGTGGGGGAGACCCAGTACTTC; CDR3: CASSPMGGVGETQYF
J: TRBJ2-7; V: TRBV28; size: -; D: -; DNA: TGTGCCAGCTCCCTCGGGAGCGGAACTTACGAGCAGTACTTC; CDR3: CASSLGSGTYEQYF
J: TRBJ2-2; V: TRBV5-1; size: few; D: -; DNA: TGCGCCAGCAGCTTGGCCAGTCGACAGAACACCGGGGAGCTGTTTTTT; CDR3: CASSLASRQNTGELFF
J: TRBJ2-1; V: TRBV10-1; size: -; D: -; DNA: TGCGCCAGCAGTCAGACCGGGGCCAGGGAGCAGTTCTTC; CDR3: CASSQTGAREQFF
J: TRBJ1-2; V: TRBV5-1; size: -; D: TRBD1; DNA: TGCGCCAGCAGCTTGGCCACAGGGGGAGACTATGGCTACACCTTC; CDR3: CASSLATGGDYGYTF
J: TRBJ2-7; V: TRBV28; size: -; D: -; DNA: TGTGCCAGCAGCGAACGTAGGGACGAGCAGTACTTC; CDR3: CASSERRDEQYF
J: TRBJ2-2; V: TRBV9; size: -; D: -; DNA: TGTGCCAGCAGCGTAGAAAAGGTCGCCGGGGAGCTGTTTTTT; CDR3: CASSVEKVAGELFF
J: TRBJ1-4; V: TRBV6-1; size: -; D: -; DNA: TGTGCCAGCAGTGTACGGGTCACAGGAATGAATATTGTGTTTTTT; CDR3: CASSVRVTGMNIVFF
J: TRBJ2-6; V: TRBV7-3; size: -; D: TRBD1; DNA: TGTGCCAGCAGCCCCCAACAGGGGGCGTCTTTCCCTGGGGCCAACGTCCTGACTTTC; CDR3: CASSPQQGASFPGANVLTF